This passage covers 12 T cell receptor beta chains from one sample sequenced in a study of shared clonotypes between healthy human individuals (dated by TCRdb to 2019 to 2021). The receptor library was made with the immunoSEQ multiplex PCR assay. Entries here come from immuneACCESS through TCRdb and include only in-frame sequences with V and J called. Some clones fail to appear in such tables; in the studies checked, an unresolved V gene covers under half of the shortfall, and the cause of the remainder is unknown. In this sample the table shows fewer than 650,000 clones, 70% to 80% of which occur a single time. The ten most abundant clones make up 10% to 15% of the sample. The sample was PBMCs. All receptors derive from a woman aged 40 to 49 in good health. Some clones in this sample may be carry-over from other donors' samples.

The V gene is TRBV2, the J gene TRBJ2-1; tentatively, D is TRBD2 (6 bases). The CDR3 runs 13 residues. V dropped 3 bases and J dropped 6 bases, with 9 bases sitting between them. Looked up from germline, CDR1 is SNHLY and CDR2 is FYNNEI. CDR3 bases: TGTGCCAGCAGTGAGGAGGGTTTCAATGAGCAGTTCTTC. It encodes CASSEEGFNEQFF.

This CDR3 reads CASSFRSEAFF. The CDR3 DNA is TGTGCCAGCAGTTTTCGATCCGAAGCTTTCTTT. The chain combines TRBV28 with TRBJ1-1; D gene unclear. V was pared by 3 bases and J by 8 bases, with 7 bases between. Germline loops: CDR1 MDHEN, CDR2 SYDVKM. The CDR3 has 11 amino acids.

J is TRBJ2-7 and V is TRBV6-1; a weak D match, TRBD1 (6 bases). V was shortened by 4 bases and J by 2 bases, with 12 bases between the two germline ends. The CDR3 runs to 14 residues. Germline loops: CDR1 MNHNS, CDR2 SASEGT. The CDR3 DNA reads TGTGCCAGCAGTGGGGGTGACAGGCCCTACGAGCAGTACTTC. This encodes CASSGGDRPYEQYF.

The CDR3 here is CASRGLEMNTEAFF. The CDR3 DNA reads TGTGCCAGCCGGGGTCTGGAAATGAACACTGAAGCTTTCTTT. This sequence joins TRBV28 and TRBJ1-1; D not certain. This CDR3 comprises 14 residues. Per the germline V gene, CDR1 is MDHEN and CDR2 is SYDVKM. V was cut by 8 bases and J by 0 bases, with 13 bases left in between. The variable domain in full, completed from reference TRBV28 and TRBJ1-1, reads DVKVTQSSRYLVKRTGEKVFLECVQDMDHENMFWYRQDPGLGLRLIYFSYDVKMKEKGDIPEGYSVSREKKERFSLILESASTNQTSMYLCASRGLEMNTEAFFGQGTRLTVV.

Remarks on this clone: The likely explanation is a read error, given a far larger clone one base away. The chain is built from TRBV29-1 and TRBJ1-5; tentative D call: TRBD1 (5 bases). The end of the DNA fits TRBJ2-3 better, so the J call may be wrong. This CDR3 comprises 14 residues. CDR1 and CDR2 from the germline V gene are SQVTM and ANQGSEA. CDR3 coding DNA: TGCAGCGTAGCCACGGACATTAGCAATCAGCCCCAGTATTTT. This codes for CSVATDISNQPQYF.

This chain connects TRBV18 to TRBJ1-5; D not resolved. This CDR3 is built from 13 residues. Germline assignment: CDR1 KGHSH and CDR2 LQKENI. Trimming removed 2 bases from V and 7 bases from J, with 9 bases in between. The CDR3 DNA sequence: TGTGCCAGCTCACCAGGGAGTTCGCAGCCCCAGCATTTT. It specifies CASSPGSSQPQHF.

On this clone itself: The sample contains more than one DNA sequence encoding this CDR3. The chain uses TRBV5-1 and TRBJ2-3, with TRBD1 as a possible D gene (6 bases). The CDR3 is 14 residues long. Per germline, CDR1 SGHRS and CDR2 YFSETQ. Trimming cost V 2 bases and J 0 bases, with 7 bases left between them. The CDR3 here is CASSFQGSTDTQYF. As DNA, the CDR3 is TGCGCCAGCAGCTTCCAGGGGAGCACAGATACGCAGTATTTT.

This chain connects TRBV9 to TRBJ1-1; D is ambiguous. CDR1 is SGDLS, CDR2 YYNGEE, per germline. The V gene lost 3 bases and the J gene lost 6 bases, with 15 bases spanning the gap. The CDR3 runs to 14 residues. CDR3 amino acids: CASSEIGMGAEAFF. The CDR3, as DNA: TGTGCCAGCAGCGAAATAGGCATGGGTGCTGAAGCTTTCTTT.

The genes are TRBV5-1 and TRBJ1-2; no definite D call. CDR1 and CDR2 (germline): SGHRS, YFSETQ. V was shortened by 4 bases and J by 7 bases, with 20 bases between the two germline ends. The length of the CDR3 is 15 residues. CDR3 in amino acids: CASSGGGDPGPGYTF. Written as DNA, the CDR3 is TGCGCCAGCAGCGGCGGTGGGGATCCAGGCCCTGGCTACACCTTC.

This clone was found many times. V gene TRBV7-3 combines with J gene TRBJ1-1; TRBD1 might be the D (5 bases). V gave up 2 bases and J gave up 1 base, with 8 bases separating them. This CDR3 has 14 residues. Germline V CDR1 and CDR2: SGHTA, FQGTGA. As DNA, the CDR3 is TGTGCCAGCAGCTTAGGCGGGACGAACACTGAAGCTTTCTTT. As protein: CASSLGGTNTEAFF. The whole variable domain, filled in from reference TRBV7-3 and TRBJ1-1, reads GAGVSQTPSNKVTEKGKYVELRCDPISGHTALYWYRQSLGQGPEFLIYFQGTGAADDSGLPNDRFFAVRPEGSVSTLKIQRTERGDSAVYLCASSLGGTNTEAFFGQGTRLTVV.

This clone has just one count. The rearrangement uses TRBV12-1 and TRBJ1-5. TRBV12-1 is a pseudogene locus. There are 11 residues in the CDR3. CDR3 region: CASNLNQPQHF. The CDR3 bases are TGTGCCAGCAACCTGAACCAGCCCCAGCATTTT.

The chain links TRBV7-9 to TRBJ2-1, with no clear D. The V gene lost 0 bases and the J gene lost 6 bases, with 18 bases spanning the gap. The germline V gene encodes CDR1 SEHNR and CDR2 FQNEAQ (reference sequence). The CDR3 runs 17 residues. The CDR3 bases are TGTGCCAGCAGCTTAGCTGCTCAAACGTTAAATCCCAATGAGCAGTTCTTC. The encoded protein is CASSLAAQTLNPNEQFF.